This TCR beta chain was sequenced during a study of CD4+ T cells in melanoma (dated by TCRdb to between 2021 and 2023). Study-level background: The study examined neoantigen-specific CD4+ T cells in human melanoma. Results the study describes overall, beyond this receptor: Neoantigen-specific CD4+ T cells in melanoma were reported to have a range of differentiation states. The report described a correlation between neoantigen-specific CD4+ T cells and the function of CD8+ T cells, macrophages and B cells.

With regard to this clone: Its recognized antigen is unknown. Base quality data are lacking; no much larger clone is found one base away.

Reading the germline V gene (reference sequence) gives CDR1 SEHNR and CDR2 FQNEAQ. V and J lose 4 bases and 5 bases, and a span of 8 bases separates them. Measured from the cysteine to the phenylalanine, the CDR3 is 13 residues long. Here the CDR3 DNA is all that survives: 39 bases in frame from base 1. Donors were patients with melanoma. Library generation was performed with the immunoSEQ multiplex PCR assay. Sourced from immuneACCESS, this table was stored by TCRdb with only in-frame sequences that have V and J called. A share of the clones is absent; for the studies checked, an unresolved V gene accounts for under half, and the remainder has no known explanation. The sample includes about 16,000 clones, with more than 70% observed a single time. The ten largest clones capture approximately 12% of the sample.

Sequenced material: cells from a culture (not recorded whether cultured in vitro). The TCR was taken from a human donor with melanoma. The V and J genes are TRBV7-9 and TRBJ1-4; the D gene is not confidently resolved. The nucleotides read TGTGCCAGCAGCTCAAACAACAATGAAAAACTGTTTTTT. Translated, this is CASSSNNNEKLFF.